This T cell receptor beta chain is from a study of regulatory T cells in long-lasting Graves disease. Study-level points and caveats: TCR diversity was lower in persistent Graves' patients (versus newly diagnosed ones).

As for this clonotype: Its antigen remains unidentified.

The TCR beta library used iRepertoire HTBI primers with Arm-PCR amplification of CDR3. TCRdb redid the calling of the multiplex PCR reads with MiXCR, one entry per CDR3 protein. Altogether fewer than 650,000 distinct CDR3 sequences are present, about 16% being singletons, with the ten largest covering around 13%. This sample's time point: newly diagnosed GD, antithyroid drugs for less than 3 months. The authors made the TCR library using RNA they extracted from PBMCs. CDR3 length: 12 residues. Trimming cost V 3 bases and J 5 bases, with 4 bases left between them. Germline V lookup: CDR1 KGHDR, CDR2 SFDVKD. These data also featured in a second study, about T cells in Graves' hyperthyroidism and ophthalmopathy.

This clonotype was obtained from a man younger than 35 with Graves disease. The genes are TRBV24-1 and TRBJ1-5, with D unclear. The sequencing used peripheral blood mononuclear cells (PBMCs), collected at new diagnosis, from a patient treated with antithyroid drugs. CDR3 in amino acids: CATSDEDQPQHF. CDR3 bases: TGTGCCACCAGTGATGAGGATCAGCCCCAGCATTTT.